The 30 T cell receptor beta chains below were found in one sample sequenced in a study of shared T cell receptors in the human thymus. The data were produced by immunoSEQ multiplex PCR, yet TCRdb's version contains in-frame clones alone and is incomplete. The sample has about 380,000 clones; just under 95% are singletons. Specimen: thymocytes. These receptor sequences come from a human donor.

The rearrangement links TRBV30 to TRBJ1-5; D gene ambiguous. Germline-derived CDR1 and CDR2 are GTSNPN and SVGIG (reference sequence). This CDR3 spans 15 amino acids. The V end lost 4 bases, the J end lost 0 bases, and 13 bases lay between the germline ends. The CDR3 is CAWIDLPDSNQPQHF. The CDR3 bases are TGTGCCTGGATAGACCTGCCGGATAGCAATCAGCCCCAGCATTTT.

The chain couples TRBV5-1 to TRBJ2-3; D gene unclear. This CDR3 has 17 residues. Trimming pared 5 bases from V and 0 bases from J, leaving 19 bases between. Per germline, CDR1 SGHRS and CDR2 YFSETQ. This chain's CDR3 is CASRDKNSNPSTDTQYF. Written as DNA, the CDR3 is TGCGCCAGCAGAGATAAAAATAGCAACCCTAGCACAGATACGCAGTATTTT.

V and J are TRBV14 and TRBJ2-5; 8 nucleotides agree with TRBD1. V lost 1 base and J lost 2; bases outside the gene matches: 9. CDR3 length: 17 amino acids. Looked up from germline, CDR1 is SGHDN and CDR2 is FVKESK. The CDR3 sequence is CASSQGYWDRIQETQYF. The DNA for the CDR3 is TGTGCCAGCAGCCAAGGATATTGGGACAGGATTCAAGAGACCCAGTACTTC.

CDR3 bases: TGTGCCAGTAGTATCGGACCGCACCGGGGACTAGCGGGAGCCGGGGAGCTGTTTTTT. Translation gives CASSIGPHRGLAGAGELFF. This chain links TRBV19 with TRBJ2-2; TRBD2 aligns across 14 bases. Germline V CDR1 and CDR2: LNHDA, SQIVND (reference sequence). The CDR3 runs 19 residues. The J segment lost 6 bases and the V segment lost 3 bases, leaving 12 bases of the junction unmatched.

This chain uses TRBV7-2 with TRBJ1-1, with TRBD1 as a possible D gene (5 bases). Trimming stripped 3 bases from V and 8 bases from J, with 13 bases between. The CDR3 contains 13 residues. Germline V gene sequence: CDR1 SGHTA, CDR2 FQGNSA. The CDR3 reads CASSLLDRGEAFF. The CDR3 DNA is TGTGCCAGCAGCTTGTTAGACCGGGGGGAAGCTTTCTTT. Drawing the rest from reference TRBV7-2 and TRBJ1-1, the complete variable domain is GAGVSQSPSNKVTEKGKDVELRCDPISGHTALYWYRQSLGQGLEFLIYFQGNSAPDKSGLPSDRFSAERTGGSVSTLTIQRTQQEDSAVYLCASSLLDRGEAFFGQGTRLTVV.

To note about this clone: The sample contains more than one DNA sequence encoding this CDR3. The chain couples TRBV6-5 to TRBJ2-7, with a weak D call TRBD2 (6 bases). The CDR3 contains 13 residues. CDR1 is MNHEY and CDR2 is SVGAGI in the germline V gene. Between the trimmed V and J ends, which lost 2 bases and 2 bases, there was a span of 7 bases. The CDR3 reads CASSYGGTYEQYF. DNA of the CDR3: TGTGCCAGCAGTTACGGCGGGACCTACGAGCAGTACTTC.

The V gene is TRBV4-1, the J gene TRBJ2-3; no firm D call. Trimming removed 3 bases at V and 5 bases at J, with 6 bases between. The CDR3 spans 12 residues. Per germline, CDR1 MGHRA and CDR2 YSYEKL. The CDR3 region has the DNA TGCGCCAGCAGCCACCGAGGAGATACGCAGTATTTT. It translates to CASSHRGDTQYF.

This chain connects TRBV27 to TRBJ2-3; TRBD2 is a possible D gene (5 bases). V lost 9 bases and J lost 1, with 14 bases in between. The CDR3 length is 14 residues. Germline CDR1 is MNHEY and CDR2 is SMNVEV (reference sequence). Written as DNA, the CDR3 is TGTGCCAGTCTCTCGACTAAGCGCACAGATACGCAGTATTTT. This encodes CASLSTKRTDTQYF.

This rearrangement joins TRBV4-1 to TRBJ2-2; 7 nucleotides match TRBD2. CDR1 and CDR2 from the germline V gene are MGHRA and YSYEKL. CDR3 length: 15 amino acids. With 6 bases clipped from V and 4 bases from J, the junction kept 8 bases outside the gene matches. The CDR3 DNA sequence: TGCGCCAGCAGTAACATAGCGGGCACCACCGGGGAGCTGTTTTTT. Its translation is CASSNIAGTTGELFF.

Only one count was recorded for this clone. The chain is built from TRBV2 and TRBJ2-1, with D possibly TRBD2 on 6 matching bases. The CDR3 consists of 15 residues. Trimming stripped 3 bases from V and 6 bases from J, with 15 bases between. CDR1 is SNHLY, CDR2 FYNNEI, per germline. In DNA, the CDR3 is TGTGCCAGCAGTGATGGGGACTGCGGATTCAATGAGCAGTTCTTC. Translation: CASSDGDCGFNEQFF. Combining the CDR3 with reference TRBV2 and TRBJ2-1 gives the whole variable domain EPEVTQTPSHQVTQMGQEVILRCVPISNHLYFYWYRQILGQKVEFLVSFYNNEISEKSEIFDDQFSVERPDGSNFTLKIRSTKLEDSAMYFCASSDGDCGFNEQFFGPGTRLTVL.

This chain joins TRBV30 and TRBJ1-5, with TRBD1 matching over 9 bases. Germline V gene data show CDR1 as GTSNPN and CDR2 as SVGIG (reference sequence). V trimming: 0 bases; J trimming: 4 bases; junction bases outside the gene matches: 7. The CDR3 length is 16 residues. In nucleotides, the CDR3 is TGTGCCTGGAGTGTACGTGGGACAGGGAGTAATCAGCCCCAGCATTTT. Residues: CAWSVRGTGSNQPQHF. The full variable domain, rest sourced from reference TRBV30 and TRBJ1-5, is SQTIHQWPATLVQPVGSPLSLECTVEGTSNPNLYWYRQAAGRGLQLLFYSVGIGQISSEVPQNLSASRPQDRQFILSSKKLLLSDSGFYLCAWSVRGTGSNQPQHFGDGTRLSIL.

V usage is TRBV13 and J usage is TRBJ1-1; no clear D gene. V lost 2 bases to trimming and J lost 7 bases, with 11 bases between them. The CDR3 runs to 13 residues. Per germline, CDR1 PRHDT and CDR2 FYEKMQ (reference sequence). The CDR3 here is CASSLKWRREAFF. The DNA of the CDR3 is TGTGCCAGCAGCTTAAAATGGCGCCGTGAAGCTTTCTTT.

This chain joins TRBV7-2 and TRBJ2-7, with D hard to call. Germline CDR1 SGHTA, CDR2 FQGNSA. Trimming cost V 0 bases and J 0 bases, with 15 bases left between them. CDR3 length equals 17 residues. The CDR3 loop reads CASSLAIGRESSYEQYF. The CDR3 DNA is TGTGCCAGCAGCTTAGCGATAGGACGTGAGAGCTCCTACGAGCAGTACTTC.

The chain has TRBV9 and TRBJ1-4, with TRBD1 identical over 10 bases. Germline values: CDR1 SGDLS, CDR2 YYNGEE. The V segment lost 4 bases and the J segment 6 bases; nucleotides outside the gene matches: 12. The CDR3 has 17 amino acids. Here the CDR3 DNA reads TGTGCCAGCAGCCGGGACAGGGGTTTCGGTCGTGATGAAAAACTGTTTTTT. Translating it yields CASSRDRGFGRDEKLFF.

The V and J genes are TRBV7-7 and TRBJ2-1, with 12 bases that match TRBD2. The CDR3 is 15 amino acids. The V segment lost 5 bases and the J segment 10 bases; nucleotides outside the gene matches: 9. The germline gives CDR1 SSHAT, CDR2 FNYEAQ (reference sequence). The CDR3 nucleotides read TGTGCCAGCAGCCCCCGACTAGCGGGAGTGAGGGAGCAGTTCTTC. Translating gives CASSPRLAGVREQFF.

This chain uses TRBV7-2 with TRBJ2-1, with 10 positions matching TRBD2. Germline V gene data show CDR1 as SGHTA and CDR2 as FQGNSA. The CDR3 extends over 16 amino acids. The trim removed 1 base at V and 5 bases at J, leaving 5 bases unmatched. This CDR3 reads CASSLELAGRDNEQFF. The CDR3 DNA reads as TGTGCCAGCAGCTTAGAACTAGCGGGGAGAGACAATGAGCAGTTCTTC. Using reference TRBV7-2 and TRBJ2-1 for the parts outside the CDR3, the full variable domain is GAGVSQSPSNKVTEKGKDVELRCDPISGHTALYWYRQSLGQGLEFLIYFQGNSAPDKSGLPSDRFSAERTGGSVSTLTIQRTQQEDSAVYLCASSLELAGRDNEQFFGPGTRLTVL.

The rearrangement links TRBV7-2 to TRBJ2-3; a possible D gene is TRBD1 (5 bases). Germline CDR1 and CDR2: SGHTA and FQGNSA. The V end lost 5 bases, the J end lost 1 base, and 13 bases lay between the germline ends. CDR3 length: 15 residues. The CDR3, as DNA: TGTGCCAGCAGCGTTTGGACATGCGGCACAGATACGCAGTATTTT. Its protein is CASSVWTCGTDTQYF.

This sequence joins TRBV28 and TRBJ2-3, with 8 bases lining up with TRBD1. Germline-derived CDR1 and CDR2 are MDHEN and SYDVKM. This CDR3 has 18 residues. V lost 4 bases to trimming and J lost 2 bases; unmatched junction nucleotides: 14. CDR3: CASSWASPGGRFTDTQYF. The CDR3 DNA reads as TGTGCCAGCAGTTGGGCCAGCCCAGGGGGCAGATTCACAGATACGCAGTATTTT.

The V call is TRBV28, the J call TRBJ2-1; 8 nucleotides line up with TRBD1. The CDR3 has 16 residues. Germline loops: CDR1 MDHEN, CDR2 SYDVKM. V gave up 6 bases and J gave up 7 bases; unmatched junction bases: 14. The CDR3 protein is CASSTRQGSLINEQFF. The DNA of the CDR3 is TGTGCCAGCAGCACCCGACAGGGGTCTTTAATTAATGAGCAGTTCTTC.

The J gene is TRBJ2-5, the V gene TRBV9; TRBD1 is a possible D gene (5 bases). Trimming cost V 4 bases and J 5 bases, with 12 bases left between them. The V gene's germline CDR1 is SGDLS and CDR2 YYNGEE. The CDR3 has 13 amino acids. Here the CDR3 DNA reads TGTGCCAGCAGCCCACGATACAGGGAGACCCAGTACTTC. Amino acids: CASSPRYRETQYF. Supplemented by reference TRBV9 and TRBJ2-5, the full variable domain reads DSGVTQTPKHLITATGQRVTLRCSPRSGDLSVYWYQQSLDQGLQFLIQYYNGEERAKGNILERFSAQQFPDLHSELNLSSLELGDSALYFCASSPRYRETQYFGPGTRLLVL.

The V gene is TRBV2, the J gene TRBJ2-1, with D possibly being TRBD1 (5 bases). The germline gives CDR1 SNHLY, CDR2 FYNNEI. This CDR3 is 16 amino acids long. V shed 6 bases and J shed 8 bases, with 23 bases lying between them. CDR3 nucleotide sequence: TGTGCCAGCAGGGGGCGAGAGCGCCGTTCTTTCTATGAGCAGTTCTTC. Its translation: CASRGRERRSFYEQFF.

The V call is TRBV6-6, the J call TRBJ1-1; D is unresolved. Germline V lookup: CDR1 MNHNY, CDR2 SVGAGI (reference sequence). The CDR3 totals 15 residues. Trimming pared 0 bases from V and 4 bases from J, leaving 12 bases between. CDR3 region: CASSYSIGPSTEAFF. CDR3 nucleotide sequence: TGTGCCAGCAGTTACTCGATAGGCCCATCCACTGAAGCTTTCTTT.

This sequence joins TRBV14 and TRBJ2-1, with 13 bases identical to TRBD2. Germline CDR1 is SGHDN and CDR2 is FVKESK. CDR3 length: 20 amino acids. The junction had 16 bases not matched to a gene; V was cut back by 0 bases and J by 8 bases. This chain's CDR3 is CASSQDLSGRLAGGKYEQFF. CDR3 nucleotide sequence: TGTGCCAGCAGCCAAGATCTAAGTGGCAGACTAGCGGGAGGAAAGTATGAGCAGTTCTTC.

The V and J genes are TRBV18 and TRBJ2-4, with 14 positions matching TRBD2. This CDR3 comprises 19 residues. With 2 bases clipped from V and 0 bases from J, the junction kept 6 bases outside the gene matches. The germline CDR1 and CDR2 sequences are KGHSH and LQKENI. The CDR3: CASSPRTSGRPLAKNIQYF. For the CDR3, the DNA is TGTGCCAGCTCACCAAGGACTAGCGGGAGGCCCCTAGCCAAAAACATTCAGTACTTC.

The chain carries TRBV5-4 and TRBJ2-2; D possibly corresponds to TRBD2 (6 bases). The CDR3 is 17 amino acids. The V gene lost 1 base and the J gene lost 0 bases, with 13 bases spanning the gap. From germline, CDR1 is SGHNT and CDR2 YYREEE (reference sequence). CDR3 bases: TGTGCCAGCAGCTTGACGGGGAGCGGGTCGAACACCGGGGAGCTGTTTTTT. This sequence encodes CASSLTGSGSNTGELFF.

The rearrangement joins TRBV28 to TRBJ1-5, with a tentative D call TRBD1 (5 bases). Trimming took off 5 bases at V and 3 bases at J, with 14 bases between the two ends. The CDR3 length is 15 residues. Germline CDR1 and CDR2: MDHEN and SYDVKM. CDR3: CASSIGGGTNQPQHF. CDR3 sequence (DNA): TGTGCCAGCAGTATTGGGGGGGGAACCAATCAGCCCCAGCATTTT.

The chain carries TRBV6-5 and TRBJ2-7; D may be TRBD2 (5 bases). Germline V gene lookup returns CDR1 MNHEY and CDR2 SVGAGI. The CDR3 has 14 residues. Trimming stripped 0 bases from V and 6 bases from J, with 12 bases between. In DNA, the CDR3 is TGTGCCAGCAGTTACTCGGCGGGTTTGAGCGAGCAGTACTTC. Amino acids: CASSYSAGLSEQYF.

This clone was detected only a few times. This rearrangement joins TRBV25-1 to TRBJ1-5; no reliable D call. Per germline, CDR1 MGHDK and CDR2 SYGVNS. V was clipped by 3 bases and J by 0 bases, with 3 bases between them. The CDR3 has 13 residues. The DNA for the CDR3 is TGTGCCAGCAGTGATGGTAGCAATCAGCCCCAGCATTTT. Its translation: CASSDGSNQPQHF.

The gene calls are TRBV2 and TRBJ2-5, with D maybe TRBD2 (5 bases). The CDR3 has 16 residues. The germline V and J ends were trimmed by 2 bases and 2 bases, with 15 bases remaining between them. From germline, CDR1 is SNHLY and CDR2 FYNNEI. The CDR3 spells CASSECSGKVQETQYF. The CDR3 coding sequence is TGTGCCAGCAGTGAATGTTCCGGGAAGGTACAAGAGACCCAGTACTTC.

The chain has TRBV28 and TRBJ2-7; D remains ambiguous. Germline CDR1 is MDHEN and CDR2 is SYDVKM. The CDR3 runs to 16 residues. The germline V and J ends were trimmed by 7 bases and 3 bases, with 22 bases remaining between them. CDR3 bases: TGTGCCAGCAATGACCAGAGGCGCGAGGTTCGCTACGAGCAGTACTTC. It translates to CASNDQRREVRYEQYF.